These 4 T cell receptor beta chains came from one sample sequenced in a study of human T cells and chemical hapten exposure. TCRdb re-called the RACE reads through MiXCR, storing one row per CDR3 protein. The sample holds 50,000 to 70,000 distinct CDR3 sequences; 12% are singletons and the top ten take 2.4%. Time point reported: patch test 3, about 24 weeks after DPC sensitization. Treatment indicated: therapeutic diphenylcyclopropenone sensitization with weekly scalp DPC. The starting material was whole blood, obtained in connection with sensitization to the hapten diphenylcyclopropenone (DPC). The receptor source for this set is a man under 40 with alopecia areata. Some clones in this sample may be carry-over from other donors' samples.

In this sample, this clonotype turned up a few times. V is TRBV10-3 and J is TRBJ2-5; 7 bases line up with TRBD1. Unmatched junction bases numbered 7, after V lost 7 bases and J lost 2 bases. From germline, CDR1 is ENHRY and CDR2 SYGVKD. CDR3 size: 14 residues. This CDR3 reads CAITPGTEQETQYF. CDR3 nucleotide sequence: TGTGCCATCACGCCTGGGACAGAACAAGAGACCCAGTACTTC.

This chain uses TRBV16 with TRBJ1-2; D may be TRBD1 (5 bases). The germline V and J ends were trimmed by 0 bases and 8 bases, with 10 bases remaining between them. Germline V gene data show CDR1 as KGHSY and CDR2 as FQNENV. The CDR3 runs 13 residues. CDR3 DNA sequence: TGTGCCAGCAGCCAATCGTTCCGGGACGGCTACACCTTC. It yields the protein CASSQSFRDGYTF.

This clonotype was seen only a few times. V gene TRBV20-1 combines with J gene TRBJ2-1; TRBD2 matches 15 bases. CDR1 DFQATT and CDR2 SNEGSKA come from the germline V gene (reference sequence). The trim removed 6 bases at V and 4 bases at J, leaving 4 bases unmatched. CDR3 length equals 15 residues. CDR3 sequence reads: CSAWTSGGAYNEQFF. CDR3 sequence (DNA): TGCAGTGCCTGGACTAGCGGGGGGGCATACAATGAGCAGTTCTTC.

This clonotype was seen repeatedly, ten times or more. The chain carries TRBV7-8 and TRBJ1-1; the match to TRBD1 covers 7 bases. Germline assignment: CDR1 SGHVS and CDR2 FQNEAQ. Unmatched junction bases numbered 8, after V lost 5 bases and J lost 5 bases. The CDR3 consists of 14 residues. The CDR3 DNA follows: TGTGCCAGCAGCCAAACAGGGGTTGGGACTGAAGCTTTCTTT. Translated: CASSQTGVGTEAFF.